Each of the 4 T cell receptor beta chains below was sequenced from the same sample in a study of PD-L1 blockade in urothelial cancer. TCRdb keeps only in-frame clones here, not all; method: immunoSEQ multiplex PCR. The data hold about 50,000 clones, with approximately 80% observed a single time. Time point denoted: peripheral blood 6 weeks after treatment start. The specimen was PBMCs, collected around atezolizumab (anti-PD-L1) treatment. These receptors originate from a man in his 70s with urothelial cancer.

V and J are TRBV11-1 and TRBJ2-3; 7 nucleotides agree with TRBD2. The CDR3 totals 17 residues. Germline CDR1 reads SGHAT; CDR2 reads FQDESV (reference sequence). V was clipped by 0 bases and J by 2 bases; unmatched bases: 8. The CDR3 here is CASSLALMAGDTDTQYF. The CDR3 nucleotides are TGTGCCAGCAGCTTAGCGCTGATGGCGGGGGACACAGATACGCAGTATTTT.

V gene TRBV28 combines with J gene TRBJ2-2; tentatively, D is TRBD1 (5 bases). The CDR3 contains 15 residues. Trimming stripped 5 bases from V and 6 bases from J, with 16 bases between. Germline V CDR1 and CDR2: MDHEN, SYDVKM. The chain's CDR3 is CASSLVGVRSGELFF. DNA for the CDR3: TGTGCCAGCAGTCTAGTAGGGGTGAGGTCCGGGGAGCTGTTTTTT.

This clone has just one count. The chain links TRBV7-9 to TRBJ2-2; tentatively, D is TRBD2 (5 bases). CDR1 SEHNR and CDR2 FQNEAQ come from the germline V gene (reference sequence). This CDR3 contains 15 residues. The V gene lost 1 base and the J gene lost 6 bases, with 12 bases spanning the gap. CDR3 coding DNA: TGTGCCAGCAGCTTAGTGCTAGCTCTAGCCGGGGAGCTGTTTTTT. This codes for CASSLVLALAGELFF.

This clone was observed once. CDR3 protein: CASSLGWQTTTRQYF. CDR3 DNA sequence: TGTGCCAGCAGCTTAGGCTGGCAGACCACTACGAGGCAGTACTTC. The gene calls are TRBV7-2 and TRBJ2-7; the D is unclear. The CDR3 runs 15 residues. Germline V lookup: CDR1 SGHTA, CDR2 FQGNSA. Trimming stripped 1 base from V and 9 bases from J, with 19 bases between.